Below are 12 T cell receptor beta chains sequenced from a single sample in a study of Ad26.COV2.S vaccination and SARS-CoV-2 variants. The data were produced by immunoSEQ multiplex PCR, yet TCRdb's version contains in-frame clones alone and is incomplete. Altogether roughly 510,000 clones are present, around 85% being singletons, with the ten largest covering 10% to 15%. Specified treatment: 15 to 20 received Ad26.COV2.S at low or high dose, single or two shots; roughly 5 received placebo; per-sample allocation not given. Material that was analyzed had been drawn on day 63 after the first vaccine or placebo injection. Sequenced here: peripheral blood, sampled in a trial of Ad26.COV2.S vaccine versus placebo. The origin of the receptors is a person aged 18-60 years who received the Ad26.COV2.S COVID-19 vaccine or a placebo.

V usage is TRBV4-3 and J usage is TRBJ1-1, with TRBD1 identical over 7 bases. The germline V gene has CDR1 LGHNA and CDR2 YSLEER. Germline trimming cut 9 bases from V and 0 bases from J; bases unmatched to any gene: 4. The CDR3 length is 13 residues. The chain's CDR3 is CASAGTVNTEAFF. The CDR3 DNA follows: TGCGCCAGTGCCGGGACAGTGAACACTGAAGCTTTCTTT.

This clone was picked up a small number of times. The chain recombines TRBV28 with TRBJ1-2; 7 nucleotides agree with TRBD1. The CDR3 sequence is 16 residues long. With 3 bases clipped from V and 2 bases from J, the junction kept 9 bases outside the gene matches. Per germline, CDR1 MDHEN and CDR2 SYDVKM. Here the CDR3 DNA reads TGTGCCAGCAGTTTCTCCCTTGGGGGACAGAACTATGGCTACACCTTC. Translation: CASSFSLGGQNYGYTF.

The chain recombines TRBV12-3 or TRBV12-4 with TRBJ1-4, with D uncertain. CDR3 size: 12 residues. V was trimmed by 6 bases and J by 8 bases, leaving 10 bases between them. The CDR3 region is CASSPRGEKLFF. CDR3 in DNA: TGTGCCAGCAGCCCGAGAGGGGAAAAACTGTTTTTT.

In this sample, this clone turned up once. The chain couples TRBV19 to TRBJ1-1; D gene unclear. V lost 2 bases to trimming and J lost 0 bases, with 10 bases between them. Germline CDR1 LNHDA, CDR2 SQIVND (reference sequence). This CDR3 comprises 15 residues. CDR3 in DNA: TGTGCCAGTAGTATACGGTCAGGTATGAACACTGAAGCTTTCTTT. It is translated as CASSIRSGMNTEAFF.

This clone was observed a few times. J is TRBJ1-3 and V is TRBV19, with 7 bases aligning to TRBD1. CDR3 length: 14 amino acids. The V gene end was trimmed by 5 bases and the J gene end by 2 bases; junction bases not matched to a gene: 3. CDR1 and CDR2 (germline): LNHDA, SQIVND (reference sequence). CDR3 protein: CASSSTGPGNTIYF. Written as DNA, the CDR3 is TGTGCCAGTAGTTCGACAGGGCCTGGAAACACCATATATTTT.

This clone was counted a few times. V and J are TRBV27 and TRBJ1-2; 8 bases fit TRBD1. This CDR3 has 14 amino acids. The J segment lost 4 bases and the V segment lost 5 bases, leaving 6 bases of the junction unmatched. Germline CDR1 reads MNHEY; CDR2 reads SMNVEV (reference sequence). The CDR3 bases are TGTGCCAGCAGTCCAACAGGGGGTGCCTATGGCTACACCTTC. Residues: CASSPTGGAYGYTF.

This clone appeared a single time. The V call is TRBV15, the J call TRBJ1-4, with D maybe TRBD1 (5 bases). V was trimmed by 0 bases and J by 7 bases, leaving 12 bases between them. CDR3 length: 15 residues. Looked up from germline, CDR1 is LNHNV and CDR2 is YYDKDF (reference sequence). DNA of the CDR3: TGTGCCACCAGCAGAGAGCGGACAAGGAGTGAAAAACTGTTTTTT. Translation gives CATSRERTRSEKLFF. Full variable domain (rest looked up from reference TRBV15 and TRBJ1-4): DAMVIQNPRYQVTQFGKPVTLSCSQTLNHNVMYWYQQKSSQAPKLLFHYYDKDFNNEADTPDNFQSRRPNTSFCFLDIRSPGLGDTAMYLCATSRERTRSEKLFFGSGTQLSVL.

The chain is built from TRBV2 and TRBJ2-2, with TRBD1 identical over 10 bases. There are 15 residues in the CDR3. Germline V lookup: CDR1 SNHLY, CDR2 FYNNEI. Trimming took 2 bases from V and 4 from J; bases not matched to a gene: 1. The CDR3 region is CASSERTGGTGELFF. Here the CDR3 DNA reads TGTGCCAGCAGTGAAAGGACAGGGGGCACCGGGGAGCTGTTTTTT.

The chain employs TRBV3-1 (or the pseudogene TRBV3-2) and TRBJ2-5, with TRBD1 identical over 9 bases. Germline CDR1 LGHDT, CDR2 YNNKEL (reference sequence). The CDR3 length is 21 residues. Germline trimming cut 0 bases from V and 5 bases from J; bases unmatched to any gene: 22. The CDR3 spells CASSQDGGTGTLEEKEETQYF. The CDR3 DNA reads as TGTGCCAGCAGCCAAGATGGGGGGACAGGGACCTTGGAAGAGAAGGAGGAGACCCAGTACTTC.

The gene calls are TRBV9 and TRBJ2-5, with 8 nucleotides matching TRBD2. The germline V gene encodes CDR1 SGDLS and CDR2 YYNGEE. The CDR3 extends over 15 amino acids. V shed 4 bases and J 2 bases; nucleotides not matched to a gene: 7. CDR3 residues: CASSTPAGDQETQYF. The DNA of the CDR3 is TGTGCCAGCAGCACCCCAGCGGGAGATCAAGAGACCCAGTACTTC.

V is TRBV19 and J is TRBJ1-5; D possibly corresponds to TRBD1 (5 bases). The germline V and J ends were trimmed by 6 bases and 0 bases, with 12 bases remaining between them. Germline CDR1 reads LNHDA; CDR2 reads SQIVND (reference sequence). The CDR3 covers 15 residues. CDR3 loop: CASRTDSYSNQPQHF. CDR3 in DNA: TGTGCCAGTAGGACCGACAGTTATAGCAATCAGCCCCAGCATTTT.

This chain links TRBV27 with TRBJ2-7, with a possible D match to TRBD1 (6 bases). This CDR3 region has 16 residues. CDR1 and CDR2 from the germline V gene are MNHEY and SMNVEV (reference sequence). V lost 2 bases and J lost 5, with 19 bases in between. The CDR3 DNA reads TGTGCCAGCAGTTTAGTTCGAGGGCAGGGGAACGACGAGCAGTACTTC. This sequence encodes CASSLVRGQGNDEQYF.